The next 30 T cell receptor beta chains were all read from a single sample in a study of cytomegalovirus exposure and HLA in healthy donors. Clones were sequenced by immunoSEQ multiplex PCR, and TCRdb holds only the in-frame ones, with some missing. Of about 160,000 clones listed, approximately 86% are singletons. The sequencing sample was made of PBMCs. The receptors here all came from a woman younger than 30 in good health and CMV-seronegative.

The chain employs TRBV5-6 and TRBJ1-2; possibly TRBD1 for D (6 bases). Germline values: CDR1 SGHDT, CDR2 YYEEEE. This CDR3 has 15 residues. V was cut by 0 bases and J by 4 bases, with 13 bases left in between. The CDR3 here is CASSLDGGLGYGYTF. The CDR3 DNA reads TGTGCCAGCAGCTTGGATGGGGGCCTTGGCTATGGCTACACCTTC.

This clone appeared a few times. This chain uses TRBV7-9 with TRBJ1-2; TRBD1 aligns across 9 bases. Germline V gene sequence: CDR1 SEHNR, CDR2 FQNEAQ (reference sequence). With V trimmed by 3 bases and J by 5 bases, 7 bases remained unmatched. This CDR3 has 15 residues. The DNA of the CDR3 is TGTGCCAGCAGCTTTAGGGGACAGGGCCTTTATGGCTACACCTTC. As protein: CASSFRGQGLYGYTF.

The V and J genes are TRBV7-2 and TRBJ2-7; TRBD2 is a possible D gene (6 bases). CDR3 length: 15 amino acids. Germline values: CDR1 SGHTA, CDR2 FQGNSA. V lost 0 bases to trimming and J lost 0 bases, with 9 bases between them. The DNA for the CDR3 is TGTGCCAGCAGCTTAGCGCGGGACCCCTCCTACGAGCAGTACTTC. It yields the protein CASSLARDPSYEQYF.

This sequence joins TRBV2 and TRBJ2-5, with 9 nucleotides matching TRBD2. The CDR3 length is 15 residues. CDR1 SNHLY and CDR2 FYNNEI come from the germline V gene. The V gene end was trimmed by 1 base and the J gene end by 4 bases; junction bases not matched to a gene: 4. CDR3 in amino acids: CASSEEGLARETQYF. In DNA form, the CDR3 reads TGTGCCAGCAGTGAAGAGGGACTAGCTAGAGAGACCCAGTACTTC.

This clone was recorded once. This sequence joins TRBV7-2 and TRBJ2-2; 7 bases agree with TRBD2. The V and J ends lost 8 bases and 4 bases, in that order; junction bases with no gene match: 10. Germline values: CDR1 SGHTA, CDR2 FQGNSA. This CDR3 comprises 15 residues. CDR3 amino acids: CASGFGGSGTGELFF. The DNA for the CDR3 is TGTGCCAGCGGATTCGGGGGGTCCGGCACCGGGGAGCTGTTTTTT.

The J gene is TRBJ1-5, the V gene TRBV4-2, with TRBD1 identical over 9 bases. Germline V gene lookup returns CDR1 LGHNA and CDR2 YNFKEQ. Unmatched junction bases numbered 3, after V lost 3 bases and J lost 6 bases. The CDR3 is made up of 14 amino acids. CDR3 amino acids: CASSQATGGQPQHF. CDR3 in DNA: TGTGCCAGCAGCCAGGCGACAGGGGGTCAGCCCCAGCATTTT.

V usage is TRBV5-6 and J usage is TRBJ1-1, with TRBD1 matching over 9 bases. CDR3 length: 14 residues. Germline assignment: CDR1 SGHDT and CDR2 YYEEEE. Trimming at V came to 2 bases and at J to 4 bases, leaving 3 bases not matched to a gene. The CDR3 DNA reads as TGTGCCAGCAGCTTCGGGACAGGGCGCACTGAAGCTTTCTTT. This sequence encodes CASSFGTGRTEAFF.

The sample holds a few counts of this clone. This sequence joins TRBV5-4 and TRBJ1-1; D remains unclear. The CDR3 is made up of 14 amino acids. CDR1 and CDR2 (germline): SGHNT, YYREEE (reference sequence). Between the trimmed V and J ends, which lost 0 bases and 5 bases, there was a span of 11 bases. The CDR3 sequence is CASSLDWRGTEAFF. For the CDR3, the DNA is TGTGCCAGCAGCTTGGATTGGAGAGGAACTGAAGCTTTCTTT.

This chain uses TRBV9 with TRBJ2-5; 7 bases match TRBD1. This CDR3 is 14 amino acids long. V gave up 1 base and J gave up 3 bases; unmatched junction bases: 3. CDR1 is SGDLS, CDR2 YYNGEE, per germline. Here the CDR3 DNA reads TGTGCCAGCAGCGTAAGCACAGGGGAAGAGACCCAGTACTTC. It encodes CASSVSTGEETQYF.

The chain joins TRBV28 to TRBJ1-1; 8 bases are shared with TRBD1. Germline V CDR1 and CDR2: MDHEN, SYDVKM. J lost 3 bases, V lost 8 bases, and 23 bases had no gene match. The CDR3 loop spans 19 amino acids. CDR3 residues: CASPPPGGQARIRDTEAFF. CDR3 nucleotides: TGTGCCAGCCCACCCCCCGGGGGACAGGCGAGGATCCGGGACACTGAAGCTTTCTTT.

In this sample, this clone turned up a few times. The rearrangement uses TRBV10-3 and TRBJ1-5; no definite D call. Germline CDR1 ENHRY, CDR2 SYGVKD. The CDR3 has 14 amino acids. Trimming shortened V by 3 bases and J by 5 bases, and 11 bases separated the two germline ends. CDR3 protein: CAISDPGTDQPQHF. CDR3 nucleotide sequence: TGTGCCATCAGTGATCCTGGCACCGATCAGCCCCAGCATTTT.

V is TRBV6-1 and J is TRBJ2-1; no definite D call. Deletions cut 2 bases from V and 3 bases from J, with 14 bases between. CDR1 and CDR2 from the germline V gene are MNHNS and SASEGT. The CDR3 has 16 amino acids. The CDR3 sequence: CASSEYLQQDYNEQFF. The CDR3, as DNA: TGTGCCAGCAGTGAATATTTGCAGCAGGACTACAATGAGCAGTTCTTC.

This clone occurred once. The rearrangement uses TRBV6-5 and TRBJ1-1, with 7 bases identical to TRBD1. CDR1 is MNHEY and CDR2 is SVGAGI in the germline V gene. The CDR3 is made up of 14 amino acids. V was clipped by 6 bases and J by 2 bases; unmatched bases: 6. The CDR3 spells CASSLDRSNTEAFF. As DNA, the CDR3 is TGTGCCAGCAGCCTGGACAGGTCTAACACTGAAGCTTTCTTT.

This clone was recorded only once. The chain joins TRBV18 to TRBJ1-4; the D gene is possibly TRBD1 (6 bases). The germline gives CDR1 KGHSH, CDR2 LQKENI. Trimming took off 1 base at V and 0 bases at J, with 6 bases between the two ends. The CDR3 runs to 15 residues. The CDR3 sequence is CASSPQGATNEKLFF. Written as DNA, the CDR3 is TGTGCCAGCTCACCACAGGGGGCAACTAATGAAAAACTGTTTTTT.

The chain joins TRBV19 to TRBJ2-1, with 8 positions matching TRBD2. The germline V gene has CDR1 LNHDA and CDR2 SQIVND (reference sequence). The junction had 13 bases not matched to a gene; V was cut back by 6 bases and J by 3 bases. The CDR3 has 17 amino acids. CDR3 in DNA: TGTGCCAGTAGCCCATACGTGACGGGAGGGATCTACAATGAGCAGTTCTTC. Protein product: CASSPYVTGGIYNEQFF.

This chain connects TRBV6-5 to TRBJ2-7, with a possible D match to TRBD2 (5 bases). The CDR3 runs to 13 residues. The ends were cut back, 4 bases at V and 3 bases at J, with 10 bases in the middle. Germline loops: CDR1 MNHEY, CDR2 SVGAGI. CDR3 nucleotides: TGTGCCAGCAGTTCCACCGGGGACTACGAGCAGTACTTC. This gives the protein CASSSTGDYEQYF.

This chain uses TRBV14 with TRBJ2-1; 8 nucleotides match TRBD1. Unmatched junction bases numbered 6, after V lost 4 bases and J lost 4 bases. CDR1 is SGHDN and CDR2 is FVKESK in the germline V gene. The CDR3 has 15 amino acids. CDR3: CASSPGQGRYNEQFF. Here the CDR3 DNA reads TGTGCCAGCAGCCCAGGACAGGGAAGGTACAATGAGCAGTTCTTC.

This clone was found once. This rearrangement joins TRBV7-9 to TRBJ1-1, with 7 bases aligning to TRBD1. J lost 1 base, V lost 5 bases, and 13 bases had no gene match. The germline V gene encodes CDR1 SEHNR and CDR2 FQNEAQ (reference sequence). The CDR3 loop spans 17 amino acids. CDR3 DNA: TGTGCCAGCAGCCCGAGTATGACCGGGACAGAGAACACTGAAGCTTTCTTT. Its protein is CASSPSMTGTENTEAFF. The whole variable domain, remainder taken from reference TRBV7-9 and TRBJ1-1, is DTGVSQNPRHKITKRGQNVTFRCDPISEHNRLYWYRQTLGQGPEFLTYFQNEAQLEKSRLLSDRFSAERPKGSFSTLEIQRTEQGDSAMYLCASSPSMTGTENTEAFFGQGTRLTVV.

The chain employs TRBV5-1 and TRBJ1-5; unclear D gene. Trimming cost V 1 base and J 6 bases, with 11 bases left between them. The CDR3 runs to 14 residues. Germline CDR1 reads SGHRS; CDR2 reads YFSETQ. The chain's CDR3 is CASSLSGGAQPQHF. The CDR3 DNA reads TGCGCCAGCAGCTTGTCGGGAGGTGCTCAGCCCCAGCATTTT.

The chain's CDR3 is CSVPSFSGGNTDTQYF. CDR3 bases: TGCAGCGTTCCTTCATTTAGCGGGGGGAACACAGATACGCAGTATTTT. The V and J genes are TRBV29-1 and TRBJ2-3; TRBD2 matches 10 bases. CDR1 is SQVTM, CDR2 ANQGSEA, per germline. The CDR3 runs to 16 residues. With V trimmed by 5 bases and J by 2 bases, 10 bases remained unmatched.

This sequence joins TRBV2 and TRBJ2-2; perhaps TRBD1 as D (5 bases). Germline-derived CDR1 and CDR2 are SNHLY and FYNNEI. The germline V and J ends were trimmed by 2 bases and 5 bases, with 9 bases remaining between them. The CDR3 has 14 amino acids. CDR3 loop: CASSEQGWTGELFF. In nucleotides, the CDR3 is TGTGCCAGCAGTGAACAGGGATGGACCGGGGAGCTGTTTTTT.

The chain links TRBV18 to TRBJ1-3, with 8 positions matching TRBD1. This CDR3 comprises 16 residues. Losses at the gene ends were 5 bases for V and 3 bases for J; bases not matched to a gene: 9. Germline loops: CDR1 KGHSH, CDR2 LQKENI. CDR3 nucleotides: TGTGCCAGCTCATCCACGACAGGGGAAGATGGAAACACCATATATTTT. Protein: CASSSTTGEDGNTIYF.

The chain links TRBV5-1 to TRBJ2-3; no definite D call. The V end lost 4 bases, the J end lost 1 base, and 10 bases lay between the germline ends. Looked up from germline, CDR1 is SGHRS and CDR2 is YFSETQ. CDR3 length equals 14 residues. This chain's CDR3 is CASSTGGGTDTQYF. In nucleotides, the CDR3 is TGCGCCAGCAGCACCGGTGGAGGCACAGATACGCAGTATTTT.

V and J are TRBV5-4 and TRBJ1-2; unclear D gene. The CDR3 consists of 13 residues. In germline, CDR1 is SGHNT, CDR2 YYREEE (reference sequence). V lost 3 bases and J 4 bases, leaving 10 bases between the germline ends. The CDR3 region has the DNA TGTGCCAGCAGCTGGAGTGAGGGCTATGGCTACACCTTC. It is translated as CASSWSEGYGYTF.

This chain joins TRBV29-1 and TRBJ1-2; D is uncertain. There are 12 residues in the CDR3. Germline V gives CDR1 SQVTM, CDR2 ANQGSEA. The ends were cut back, 5 bases at V and 5 bases at J, with 12 bases in the middle. The CDR3 DNA reads TGCAGCGTTCTCGGCAGAGGATATGGCTACACCTTC. Encoded protein: CSVLGRGYGYTF.

This chain uses TRBV6-5 with TRBJ2-7; 7 bases are shared with TRBD1. The CDR3 loop spans 15 amino acids. Germline trimming cut 4 bases from V and 3 bases from J; bases unmatched to any gene: 9. Germline CDR1 reads MNHEY; CDR2 reads SVGAGI. The CDR3: CASSSDRAPYYEQYF. CDR3 in DNA: TGTGCCAGCAGTTCCGACAGGGCTCCATACTACGAGCAGTACTTC.

This sequence joins TRBV4-1 and TRBJ1-2; no clear D gene. Germline V gives CDR1 MGHRA, CDR2 YSYEKL. Deletions cut 5 bases from V and 4 bases from J, with 17 bases between. The CDR3 is 15 residues long. The CDR3 loop is CASSFSGRDPYGYTF. Written as DNA, the CDR3 is TGCGCCAGCAGCTTTTCTGGACGGGATCCCTATGGCTACACCTTC.

V is TRBV9 and J is TRBJ1-1; no clear D. Germline V gene data show CDR1 as SGDLS and CDR2 as YYNGEE. The CDR3 has 16 amino acids. V lost 0 bases, J lost 0 bases, and 12 bases lay in between. The DNA of the CDR3 is TGTGCCAGCAGCGTAGATGATGGGAGGGTGAACACTGAAGCTTTCTTT. This codes for CASSVDDGRVNTEAFF.

V usage is TRBV28 and J usage is TRBJ1-5, with D possibly being TRBD1 (6 bases). The V end lost 6 bases, the J end lost 6 bases, and 21 bases lay between the germline ends. CDR3 length: 16 amino acids. Germline V lookup: CDR1 MDHEN, CDR2 SYDVKM. The CDR3 bases are TGTGCCAGCAGCCCCGACAGGATCATCGGGTCTCAGCCCCAGCATTTT. Its protein is CASSPDRIIGSQPQHF.

The V and J genes are TRBV5-5 and TRBJ2-1, with D tentatively TRBD2 (6 bases). This CDR3 contains 14 residues. CDR1 and CDR2 from the germline V gene are SGHKS and YYEKEE (reference sequence). The V gene lost 5 bases and the J gene lost 8 bases, with 17 bases spanning the gap. CDR3: CASSPGLWSDEQFF. The CDR3 DNA reads as TGTGCCAGCAGTCCGGGACTGTGGAGCGATGAGCAGTTCTTC.